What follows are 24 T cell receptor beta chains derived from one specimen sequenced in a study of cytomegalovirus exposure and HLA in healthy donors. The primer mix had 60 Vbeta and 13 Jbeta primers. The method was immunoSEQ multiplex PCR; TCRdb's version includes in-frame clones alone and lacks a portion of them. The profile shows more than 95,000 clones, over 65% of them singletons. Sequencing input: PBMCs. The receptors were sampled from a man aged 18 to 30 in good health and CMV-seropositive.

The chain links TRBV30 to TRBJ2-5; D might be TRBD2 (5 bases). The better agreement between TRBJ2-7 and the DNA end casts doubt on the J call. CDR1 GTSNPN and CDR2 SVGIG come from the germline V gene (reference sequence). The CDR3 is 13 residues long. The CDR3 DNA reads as TGTGCCTGGAGTGTAGGTAGCGCCTACGAGCAGTACTTC. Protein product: CAWSVGSAYEQYF.

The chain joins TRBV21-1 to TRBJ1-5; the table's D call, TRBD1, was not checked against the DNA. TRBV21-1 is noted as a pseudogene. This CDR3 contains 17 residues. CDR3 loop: CASSKDQGVISNQPQHF. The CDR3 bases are TGTGCCAGCAGCAAAGATCAGGGCGTCATTAGCAATCAGCCCCAGCATTTT.

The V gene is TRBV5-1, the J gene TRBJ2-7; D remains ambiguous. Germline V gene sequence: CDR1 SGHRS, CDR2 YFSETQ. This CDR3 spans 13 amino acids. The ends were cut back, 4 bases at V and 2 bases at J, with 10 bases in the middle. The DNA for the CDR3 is TGCGCCAGCAGCGGAACAGAGACCTACGAGCAGTACTTC. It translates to CASSGTETYEQYF. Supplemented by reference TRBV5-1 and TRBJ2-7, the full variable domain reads KAGVTQTPRYLIKTRGQQVTLSCSPISGHRSVSWYQQTPGQGLQFLFEYFSETQRNKGNFPGRFSGRQFSNSRSEMNVSTLELGDSALYLCASSGTETYEQYFGPGTRLTVT.

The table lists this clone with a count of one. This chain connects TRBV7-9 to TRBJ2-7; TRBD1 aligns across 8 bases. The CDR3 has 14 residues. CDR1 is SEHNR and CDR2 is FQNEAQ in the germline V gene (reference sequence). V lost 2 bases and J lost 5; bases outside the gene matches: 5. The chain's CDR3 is CASSLYNRGNEQYF. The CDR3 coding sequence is TGTGCCAGCAGCTTATATAACAGGGGGAACGAGCAGTACTTC.

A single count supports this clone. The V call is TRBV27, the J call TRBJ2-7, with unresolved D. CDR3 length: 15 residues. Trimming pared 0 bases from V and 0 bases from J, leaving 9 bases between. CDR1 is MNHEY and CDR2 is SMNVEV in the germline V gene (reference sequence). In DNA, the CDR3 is TGTGCCAGCAGTTTATCGCCCCCTAGCTCCTACGAGCAGTACTTC. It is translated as CASSLSPPSSYEQYF.

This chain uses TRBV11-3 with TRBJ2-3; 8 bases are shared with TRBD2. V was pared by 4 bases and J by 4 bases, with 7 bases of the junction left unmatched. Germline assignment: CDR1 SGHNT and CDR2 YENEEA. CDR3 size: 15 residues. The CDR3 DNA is TGTGCCAGCAGCTCCTCCCTAGCGGGTTCAGATACGCAGTATTTT. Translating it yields CASSSSLAGSDTQYF.

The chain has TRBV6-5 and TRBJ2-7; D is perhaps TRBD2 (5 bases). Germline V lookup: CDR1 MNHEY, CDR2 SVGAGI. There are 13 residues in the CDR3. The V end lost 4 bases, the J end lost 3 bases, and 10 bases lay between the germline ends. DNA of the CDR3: TGTGCCAGCAGTTCCCCCCGGGGCTACGAGCAGTACTTC. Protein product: CASSSPRGYEQYF.

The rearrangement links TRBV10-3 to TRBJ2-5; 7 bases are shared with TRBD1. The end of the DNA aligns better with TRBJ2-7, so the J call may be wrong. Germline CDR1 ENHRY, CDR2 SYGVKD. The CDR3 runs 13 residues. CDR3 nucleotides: TGTGCCATCAGTTCCGGGACAGTCTACGAGCAGTACTTC. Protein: CAISSGTVYEQYF.

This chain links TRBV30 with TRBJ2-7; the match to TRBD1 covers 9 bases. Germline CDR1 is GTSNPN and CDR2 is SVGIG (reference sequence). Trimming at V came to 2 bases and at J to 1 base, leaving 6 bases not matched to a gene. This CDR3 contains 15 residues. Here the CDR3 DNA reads TGTGCCTGGAGTCCTAGGGGACAGGGTTCCTACGAGCAGTACTTC. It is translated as CAWSPRGQGSYEQYF.

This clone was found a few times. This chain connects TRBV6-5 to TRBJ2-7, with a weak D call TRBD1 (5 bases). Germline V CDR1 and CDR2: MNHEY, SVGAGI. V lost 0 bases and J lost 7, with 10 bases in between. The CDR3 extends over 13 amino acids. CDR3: CASSYSAGWEQYF. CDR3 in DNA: TGTGCCAGCAGTTACTCGGCAGGGTGGGAGCAGTACTTC.

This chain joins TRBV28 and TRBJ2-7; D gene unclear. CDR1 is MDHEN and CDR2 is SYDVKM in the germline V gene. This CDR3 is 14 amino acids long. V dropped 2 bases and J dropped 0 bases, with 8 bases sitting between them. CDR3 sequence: CASSLGSGSYEQYF. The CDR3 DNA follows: TGTGCCAGCAGTTTAGGGTCAGGCTCCTACGAGCAGTACTTC.

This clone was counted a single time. In DNA, the CDR3 is TGTGCCAGCAGCGAACGCGGGGACCCAAGGGAAACGCAGTATTTT. Its protein product is CASSERGDPRETQYF. V usage is TRBV6-1 and J usage is TRBJ2-3; possibly TRBD2 for D (6 bases). This CDR3 has 15 amino acids. V gave up 6 bases and J gave up 9 bases, with 22 bases separating them. Per germline, CDR1 MNHNS and CDR2 SASEGT.

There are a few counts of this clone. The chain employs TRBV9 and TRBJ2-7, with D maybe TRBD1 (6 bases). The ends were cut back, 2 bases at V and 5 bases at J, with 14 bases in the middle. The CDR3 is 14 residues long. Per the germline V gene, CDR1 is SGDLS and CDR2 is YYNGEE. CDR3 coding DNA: TGTGCCAGCAGCGTGGGGGCTTTAGTTGACGAGCAGTACTTC. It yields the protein CASSVGALVDEQYF.

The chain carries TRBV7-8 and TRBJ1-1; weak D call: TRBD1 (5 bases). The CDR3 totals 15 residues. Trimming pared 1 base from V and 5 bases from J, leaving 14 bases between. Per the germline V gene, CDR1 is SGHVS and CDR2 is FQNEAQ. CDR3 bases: TGTGCCAGCAGCTTAGATTCGGGGGGTAGAACTGAAGCTTTCTTT. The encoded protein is CASSLDSGGRTEAFF.

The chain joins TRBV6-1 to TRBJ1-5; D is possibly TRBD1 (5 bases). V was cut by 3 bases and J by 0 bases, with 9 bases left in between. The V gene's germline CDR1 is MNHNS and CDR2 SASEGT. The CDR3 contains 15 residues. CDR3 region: CASSDIRGSNQPQHF. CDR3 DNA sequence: TGTGCCAGCAGTGATATTAGGGGTAGCAATCAGCCCCAGCATTTT.

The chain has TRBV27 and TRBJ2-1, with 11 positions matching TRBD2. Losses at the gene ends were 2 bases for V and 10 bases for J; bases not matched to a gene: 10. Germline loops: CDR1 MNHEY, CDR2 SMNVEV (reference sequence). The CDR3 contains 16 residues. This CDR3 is CASSLGGSGGADEQFF. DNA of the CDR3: TGTGCCAGCAGTTTAGGGGGTAGCGGGGGGGCGGACGAGCAGTTCTTC.

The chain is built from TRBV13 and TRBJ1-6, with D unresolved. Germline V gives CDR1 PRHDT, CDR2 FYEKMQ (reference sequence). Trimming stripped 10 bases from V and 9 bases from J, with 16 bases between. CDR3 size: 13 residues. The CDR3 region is CATTAGLGSPLHF. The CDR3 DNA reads TGTGCCACCACGGCGGGCCTTGGTTCACCCCTCCACTTT.

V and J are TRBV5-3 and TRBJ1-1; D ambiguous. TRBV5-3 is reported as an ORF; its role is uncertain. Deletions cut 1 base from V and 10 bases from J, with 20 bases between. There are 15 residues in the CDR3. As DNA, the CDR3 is TGTGCCAGAAGCTTGAGGCTGAGGGTGGGCTCCGGAGCTTTCTTT. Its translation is CARSLRLRVGSGAFF.

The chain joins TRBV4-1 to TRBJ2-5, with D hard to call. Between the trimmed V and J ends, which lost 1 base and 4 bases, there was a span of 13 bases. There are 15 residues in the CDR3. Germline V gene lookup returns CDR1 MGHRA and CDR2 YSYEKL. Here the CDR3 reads CASSQGSPPGETQYF. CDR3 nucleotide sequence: TGCGCCAGCAGCCAAGGGAGCCCCCCGGGAGAGACCCAGTACTTC.

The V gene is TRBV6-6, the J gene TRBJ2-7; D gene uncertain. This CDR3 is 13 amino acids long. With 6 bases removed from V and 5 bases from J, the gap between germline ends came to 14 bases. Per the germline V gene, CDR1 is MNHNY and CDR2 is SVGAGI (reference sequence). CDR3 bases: TGTGCCAGCAGAAACCCATTGGGCCACGAGCAGTACTTC. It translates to CASRNPLGHEQYF.

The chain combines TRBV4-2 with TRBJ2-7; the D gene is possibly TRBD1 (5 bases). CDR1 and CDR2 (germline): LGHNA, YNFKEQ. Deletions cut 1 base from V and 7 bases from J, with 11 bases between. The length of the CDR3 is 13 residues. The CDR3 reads CASSQGGSGEQYF. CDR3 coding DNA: TGTGCCAGCAGCCAAGGGGGCTCGGGTGAGCAGTACTTC.

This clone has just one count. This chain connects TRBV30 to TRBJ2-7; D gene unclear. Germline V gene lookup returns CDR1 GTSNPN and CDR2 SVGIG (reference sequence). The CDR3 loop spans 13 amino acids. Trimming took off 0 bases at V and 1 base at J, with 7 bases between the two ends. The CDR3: CAWSVELSYEQYF. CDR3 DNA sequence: TGTGCCTGGAGTGTCGAGCTTTCCTACGAGCAGTACTTC.

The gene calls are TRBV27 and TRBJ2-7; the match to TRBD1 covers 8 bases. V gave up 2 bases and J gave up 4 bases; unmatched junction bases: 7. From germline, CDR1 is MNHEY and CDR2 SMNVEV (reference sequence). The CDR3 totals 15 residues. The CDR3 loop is CASSLSGQGPYEQYF. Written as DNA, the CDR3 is TGTGCCAGCAGTTTAAGCGGACAGGGACCTTACGAGCAGTACTTC.

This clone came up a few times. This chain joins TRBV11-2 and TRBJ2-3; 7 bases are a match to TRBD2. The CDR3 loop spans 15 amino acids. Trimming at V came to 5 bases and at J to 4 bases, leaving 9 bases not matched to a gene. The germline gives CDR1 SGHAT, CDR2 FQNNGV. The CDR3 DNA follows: TGTGCCAGCAGCGGGGGGACTACCTTTCCAGATACGCAGTATTTT. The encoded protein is CASSGGTTFPDTQYF.